These T cell receptor beta chains were read from a single sample in a study of Graves' ophthalmopathy and Graves' hyperthyroidism. From the multiplex PCR reads, TCRdb called clonotypes with MiXCR, one entry per CDR3 protein. The data show 450,000 to 600,000 distinct CDR3 sequences, roughly 40% seen once. The sequencing sample was made of peripheral blood or thyroid tissue (not recorded which). All receptors derive from an adult man with Graves' hyperthyroidism. Both conserved end residues are part of each CDR3. The order of the fields is J gene, V gene, D gene, clone size, CDR3 DNA, CDR3 protein. The D gene is left open where the match is weak. Part of the rows lack a size; the others show once, few, many or a class for expanded clones.

>TRBJ1-1|TRBV20-1|TRBD1|many
TGCAGTGCGCCTACAGGGGAGGGATGGGATGAAGCTTTCTTT
CSAPTGEGWDEAFF
>TRBJ2-5|TRBV2|TRBD1|NA
TGTGCCAGCAGCAGGACAGGGAACACCGGGGAAGAGACCCAGTACTTC
CASSRTGNTGEETQYF
>TRBJ2-5|TRBV3-1|TRBD2|many
TGTGCCAGCAGCCAGCGGGGGGGCGGTCAAGAGACCCAGTACTTC
CASSQRGGGQETQYF
>TRBJ1-6|TRBV20-1|NA|many
TGCAGTGCTAGAGCCTCCCGGGGGGTGGGATCACCCCTCCACTTT
CSARASRGVGSPLHF
>TRBJ1-6|TRBV2|NA|NA
TGTGCCAGCAACCTTCGACAGGTTCCTGGAGAACCCCTCCACTTT
CASNLRQVPGEPLHF
>TRBJ2-7|TRBV20-1|NA|few
TGCAGTGCTAGAGATCCGACGGGAGCCCCCTACGAGCAGTACTTC
CSARDPTGAPYEQYF
>TRBJ1-4|TRBV2|NA|few
TGTGCCAGCAGCCAGCCCTGGACATCCGAAAAACTGTTTTTT
CASSQPWTSEKLFF
>TRBJ2-2|TRBV6-6|NA|NA
TGTGCCAGCAGTCCTCAAAACACCGGGGAGCTGCTTTTT
CASSPQNTGELLF
>TRBJ1-1|TRBV18|TRBD1|NA
TGTGCCAGCTCACTACGACAGGGGTCGGACGCTGAAGCTTTCTTT
CASSLRQGSDAEAFF
>TRBJ1-4|TRBV5-5|NA|many
TGTGCCAGCAGCTTGGGGGGGCAGACTGAAAAACTGTTTTTT
CASSLGGQTEKLFF
>TRBJ2-3|TRBV29-1|NA|few
TGCAGCGTTGGTACCGCTCTGAATACGCAGTATTTT
CSVGTALNTQYF
>TRBJ1-6|TRBV6-5|NA|many
TGTGCCAGCAGTTACTGGAGCCAGGGCCGTAATTCACCCCTCCACTTT
CASSYWSQGRNSPLHF
>TRBJ2-5|TRBV10-3|NA|NA
TGTGCCAGCAGTGGCGGGGGCTACCAAGAGACCCAGTACTTC
CASSGGGYQETQYF
>TRBJ1-3|TRBV7-9|NA|many
TGTGCCAGCAGCCGGGACGGAGAGGACACCATATATTTT
CASSRDGEDTIYF
>TRBJ2-2|TRBV7-6|NA|NA
TGTGCCAGCAGCTCACCACCCTTAGGGTATGAGGCGAACACCGGGGAGCTGTTTTTT
CASSSPPLGYEANTGELFF
>TRBJ2-7|TRBV7-2|TRBD2|NA
TGTGCCAGCAGCTCGGGGACTAGCGGGGGGAGGAGCTCCTACGAGCAGTACTTC
CASSSGTSGGRSSYEQYF